This T cell receptor beta chain emerged from a study of neurological immune-mediated disorders. As to time point: longitudinal time-point 3. Unsorted libraries were generated from 2 million PBMCs held at -80 degrees C. The CDR3 is made up of 13 amino acids. The V gene's germline CDR1 is SGHDT and CDR2 YYEEEE. J was trimmed by 11 bases and V by 6 bases; bases with no gene match: 13. Sequencing runs each generated in excess of 180 million TCR-beta sequences derived from 15-18 subjects. One entry per CDR3 protein results from TCRdb running MiXCR on the 5' RACE reads. Altogether about 53,000 distinct CDR3 sequences are present, roughly 8% being singletons, with the ten largest covering over 1.5%. The table lists this clonotype with many counts.

The gene calls are TRBV5-6 and TRBJ1-1, with 7 bases that match TRBD1. This receptor was obtained from a woman aged 40 to 50 in good health. Sequenced sample: PBMCs. The chain's CDR3 is CASTVTGLDAAFF. CDR3 nucleotide sequence: TGTGCCAGCACCGTGACAGGGCTCGACGCCGCTTTCTTT.